The 8 T cell receptor beta chains presented below share a single source sample, sequenced in a study of blood T cell repertoires in COVID-19. Only in-frame clones appear in the TCRdb table, and some are missing; sequencing was by immunoSEQ multiplex PCR. The top ten hold under 1.5% of the sample, which has approximately 270,000 clones, approximately 86% seen once. The specimen sequenced was peripheral blood. Source of these receptors: an elderly man with acute or convalescent COVID-19.

This clone appeared a single time. The chain has TRBV19 and TRBJ1-1, with TRBD1 matching over 8 bases. The J segment lost 4 bases and the V segment lost 5 bases, leaving 3 bases of the junction unmatched. CDR1 and CDR2 from the germline V gene are LNHDA and SQIVND (reference sequence). This CDR3 contains 13 residues. The chain's CDR3 is CASSFTGGTEAFF. CDR3 nucleotides: TGTGCCAGTAGTTTCACAGGGGGCACTGAAGCTTTCTTT.

The chain recombines TRBV19 with TRBJ2-2, with 15 positions matching TRBD2. This CDR3 contains 17 residues. Germline-derived CDR1 and CDR2 are LNHDA and SQIVND (reference sequence). V dropped 6 bases and J dropped 4; count of bases not matched to a gene: 6. For the CDR3, the DNA is TGTGCCAGTAGCGGACTAGCGGGGGGGCCGGGCACCGGGGAGCTGTTTTTT. Amino acid sequence: CASSGLAGGPGTGELFF.

The chain joins TRBV19 to TRBJ1-2, with TRBD1 identical over 7 bases. The CDR3 is 15 residues long. Germline V gene data show CDR1 as LNHDA and CDR2 as SQIVND (reference sequence). V was clipped by 0 bases and J by 7 bases; unmatched bases: 8. The DNA of the CDR3 is TGTGCCAGTAGTATAGAATCGACAGGGAACCGTGGCTACACCTTC. It is translated as CASSIESTGNRGYTF.

This chain uses TRBV7-3 with TRBJ2-3; 8 bases are a match to TRBD2. The CDR3 totals 15 residues. Unmatched junction bases numbered 6, after V lost 5 bases and J lost 2 bases. Germline assignment: CDR1 SGHTA and CDR2 FQGTGA. This CDR3 reads CASSPTSVHTDTQYF. The DNA of the CDR3 is TGTGCCAGCAGCCCGACTAGCGTGCACACAGATACGCAGTATTTT.

This clone was detected many times. This sequence joins TRBV19 and TRBJ1-5; D call uncertain. Germline values: CDR1 LNHDA, CDR2 SQIVND (reference sequence). This CDR3 is 18 amino acids long. With 4 bases removed from V and 4 bases from J, the gap between germline ends came to 23 bases. The CDR3 DNA is TGTGCCAGTAGTACCTTTGGAAGCCAGGCGGGTATAAATCAGCCCCAGCATTTT. As protein: CASSTFGSQAGINQPQHF.

The chain employs TRBV28 and TRBJ1-2, with D possibly matching TRBD1 (5 bases). Germline V gene data show CDR1 as MDHEN and CDR2 as SYDVKM. Trimming took off 10 bases at V and 0 bases at J, with 18 bases between the two ends. This CDR3 is built from 15 residues. CDR3 DNA sequence: TGTGCCACACAACTAACAGGCAAGGCTAACTATGGCTACACCTTC. It is translated as CATQLTGKANYGYTF.

This chain links TRBV6-6 with TRBJ2-7, with 13 nucleotides matching TRBD2. V dropped 7 bases and J dropped 5; count of bases not matched to a gene: 5. The germline V gene encodes CDR1 MNHNY and CDR2 SVGAGI (reference sequence). This CDR3 contains 14 residues. The CDR3 spells CASIGLAGANEQYF. CDR3 in DNA: TGTGCCAGCATCGGACTAGCGGGAGCGAACGAGCAGTACTTC.

The rearrangement uses TRBV7-9 and TRBJ1-3; no reliable D call. The CDR3 has 16 residues. Trimming took off 5 bases at V and 0 bases at J, with 14 bases between the two ends. Germline V gene lookup returns CDR1 SEHNR and CDR2 FQNEAQ (reference sequence). CDR3 in DNA: TGTGCCAGCAGCCCATCTGGGAGGAGCTCTGGAAACACCATATATTTT. It encodes CASSPSGRSSGNTIYF.